This entry features one T cell receptor (beta chain) sequence. Each exposed participant met a COVID-19 case in the 2 weeks preceding study entry. Germline loops: CDR1 MDHEN, CDR2 SYDVKM. The V segment lost 6 bases and the J segment 5 bases; nucleotides outside the gene matches: 11. The CDR3 is 15 amino acids. These data come from a study of blood T cell repertoires in COVID-19. Per the original methods: Using reference gene primer amplification, nucleated cell counts were estimated. Libraries were prepared by immunoSEQ multiplex PCR; TCRdb keeps only in-frame clonotypes and omits some of them. V, J and clone size were drawn from that table, and D and trimming were deduced from the DNA. The sample has 250,000 to 300,000 clones; approximately 85% are singletons.

The sequenced sample was PBMCs or T cells enriched from blood (not recorded which). The TCR was taken from a woman aged 50 to 60 who had been exposed to COVID-19. The chain has TRBV28 and TRBJ1-1, with TRBD1 matching over 8 bases. In DNA, the CDR3 is TGTGCCAGCAGATCCGACAGGGGATTTTGGACTGAAGCTTTCTTT. It translates to CASRSDRGFWTEAFF.